The TCR beta chain described here comes from a study of shared clonotypes between healthy human individuals. Healthy adults negative for HIV, lacking recent acute infections or vaccinations, served as donors. Some clones are missing from TCRdb's copy, which holds only in-frame ones; the method was immunoSEQ multiplex PCR. Of over a million clones in the sample, 98% were seen once. Points on this clone: What it binds is not known.

Study-wide points: Across subsets, estimated richness was generally greater for naive than for memory populations. Investigators collected only blood, and repertoires in tissues likely differ. The naive CD4 repertoires of several donors were compared, and roughly 5.1% of clonotypes were shared.

Material for sequencing was naive CD4+ T cells sorted from blood. Described subset: CD45RA+ positively selected. This clonotype was obtained from a man aged 25-40 years in good health.

The CDR3 DNA follows: TGCGCCAGCAGCTTTGACGGGCCCCCTAACACTGAAGCTTTCTTT. Amino acids: CASSFDGPPNTEAFF. The rearrangement uses TRBV5-1 and TRBJ1-1; no clear D. CDR1 SGHRS and CDR2 YFSETQ come from the germline V gene. The CDR3 covers 15 residues. Trimming stripped 2 bases from V and 2 bases from J, with 13 bases between.